The 9 T cell receptor beta chains below were found in one sample sequenced in a study of shared clonotypes between healthy human individuals. Profiled with immunoSEQ multiplex PCR; TCRdb holds only in-frame clones, not every one. The table includes about 2.1 million clones, around 93% detected once. Terminally differentiated effector memory CD45RA+ cells were excluded by CCR7 positive selection of CD45RO-negative cells. Sequencing used naive CD8+ T cells from PBMCs. Receptors originate from a man aged 18-30 years in good health. Some clones in this sample may be carry-over from other donors' samples.

CDR3 sequence (DNA): TGTGCCAGCAGTTTGTTCCTAGCGGGAGTTTACGAGCAGTACTTC. Translated: CASSLFLAGVYEQYF. The genes are TRBV28 and TRBJ2-7, with 10 bases aligning to TRBD2. CDR3 length: 15 amino acids. Germline V lookup: CDR1 MDHEN, CDR2 SYDVKM. After removal of 3 bases from V and 4 bases from J, the junction contained 6 bases not matched to a gene.

The genes are TRBV19 and TRBJ1-1; D remains unclear. Germline lookup yields CDR1 LNHDA and CDR2 SQIVND (reference sequence). The CDR3 contains 15 residues. V was clipped by 3 bases and J by 0 bases, with 11 bases between them. The CDR3 DNA reads TGTGCCAGTAGTATGCTACGGGGATTGAACACTGAAGCTTTCTTT. It is translated as CASSMLRGLNTEAFF.

The rearrangement links TRBV11-2 to TRBJ2-7, with 7 bases matching TRBD2. The CDR3 is 14 residues long. Trimming took 6 bases from V and 5 from J; bases not matched to a gene: 10. Germline values: CDR1 SGHAT, CDR2 FQNNGV. CDR3 nucleotides: TGTGCCAGCAGAGAAACGGGGGGTCCCAACGAGCAGTACTTC. It is translated as CASRETGGPNEQYF.

The chain joins TRBV7-9 to TRBJ1-1, with unresolved D. CDR3 length equals 14 residues. Germline lookup yields CDR1 SEHNR and CDR2 FQNEAQ (reference sequence). Trimming cost V 5 bases and J 1 base, with 11 bases left between them. The CDR3 DNA reads TGTGCCAGCAGCGGAAGGGAGAGGAACACTGAAGCTTTCTTT. It specifies CASSGRERNTEAFF. The whole variable domain, filled in from reference TRBV7-9 and TRBJ1-1, reads DTGVSQNPRHKITKRGQNVTFRCDPISEHNRLYWYRQTLGQGPEFLTYFQNEAQLEKSRLLSDRFSAERPKGSFSTLEIQRTEQGDSAMYLCASSGRERNTEAFFGQGTRLTVV.

The chain couples TRBV11-2 to TRBJ2-5; 9 bases fit TRBD1. Germline V gives CDR1 SGHAT, CDR2 FQNNGV. CDR3 length: 18 amino acids. With 4 bases clipped from V and 4 bases from J, the junction kept 16 bases outside the gene matches. CDR3 sequence: CASSSPSAGTGPRETQYF. As DNA, the CDR3 is TGTGCCAGCAGCTCGCCCTCCGCCGGGACAGGGCCGCGAGAGACCCAGTACTTC.

This clone appeared once. The chain employs TRBV27 and TRBJ1-2; TRBD1 agrees at 10 bases. V trimming: 5 bases; J trimming: 4 bases; junction bases outside the gene matches: 4. This CDR3 spans 14 amino acids. Germline V gene lookup returns CDR1 MNHEY and CDR2 SMNVEV (reference sequence). The CDR3 sequence: CASSVRDRGYGYTF. DNA for the CDR3: TGTGCCAGCAGTGTCCGGGACAGGGGCTATGGCTACACCTTC.

This clone was seen more than once but under ten times. The chain couples TRBV7-9 to TRBJ1-1, with D uncertain. From germline, CDR1 is SEHNR and CDR2 FQNEAQ (reference sequence). This CDR3 region has 13 residues. V lost 1 base to trimming and J lost 9 bases, with 12 bases between them. The CDR3 DNA is TGTGCCAGCAGCTTAGATGGGGATCTAAAAGCTTTCTTT. Translated, it gives CASSLDGDLKAFF.

Notes on this clone: Other DNA sequences in the same sample also yield this CDR3. In DNA, the CDR3 is TGTGCCAGCAGCCTCGGGACTGCAAGCTCCTACGAGCAGTACTTC. Residues: CASSLGTASSYEQYF. V is TRBV11-2 and J is TRBJ2-7; D is possibly TRBD2 (6 bases). The CDR3 runs to 15 residues. The germline V gene has CDR1 SGHAT and CDR2 FQNNGV. V lost 5 bases to trimming and J lost 0 bases, with 14 bases between them.

The V and J genes are TRBV9 and TRBJ2-3; TRBD1 matches 10 bases. J gave up 6 bases and V 3 bases, and 10 bases lay outside the gene matches. Germline CDR1 reads SGDLS; CDR2 reads YYNGEE. The CDR3 is 16 amino acids. The CDR3: CASSAPGQGIIDTQYF. Here the CDR3 DNA reads TGTGCCAGCAGCGCCCCGGGACAGGGGATTATTGATACGCAGTATTTT.